Listed below are T cell receptor beta chains from one sample, sequenced in a study of CD8 T cells in Susac syndrome. Using its own MiXCR run on the immunoSEQ multiplex PCR reads, TCRdb lists one record per CDR3 protein. The sample has about 150,000 distinct CDR3 sequences, approximately 93% seen once; the top ten hold roughly 0.2%. The sequencing sample was made of CD8+ T cells from PBMCs. The receptors here all came from a human donor with multiple sclerosis. The conserved cysteine and the conserved F or W are not part of the CDR3 here. Fields, in order: V gene, D gene, J gene, CDR3 protein. A D gene is named only where the DNA matches it firmly.

v_gene: TRBV9; d_gene: TRBD1; j_gene: TRBJ2-7; CDR3aa: ASSVDGSGTGAYEQY
v_gene: TRBV4-3; d_gene: .; j_gene: TRBJ2-3; CDR3aa: ASSLTSGIRTDTQY
v_gene: TRBV25-1; d_gene: TRBD1; j_gene: TRBJ2-7; CDR3aa: ASPPRDRTIWRSYEQY
v_gene: TRBV20-1; d_gene: .; j_gene: TRBJ2-7; CDR3aa: SARDNDGYPYEQY
v_gene: TRBV28; d_gene: .; j_gene: TRBJ2-7; CDR3aa: ATLDRVYEQY
v_gene: TRBV7-9; d_gene: .; j_gene: TRBJ2-5; CDR3aa: ASSLALETQY
v_gene: TRBV7-8; d_gene: .; j_gene: TRBJ2-1; CDR3aa: ASSPFRVNEQF
v_gene: TRBV12-3/TRBV12-4; d_gene: TRBD1; j_gene: TRBJ2-7; CDR3aa: ASTPPGQAKGEQY
v_gene: TRBV30; d_gene: .; j_gene: TRBJ2-4; CDR3aa: AWSVWDLTKNIQY
v_gene: TRBV15; d_gene: .; j_gene: TRBJ1-4; CDR3aa: ATSGGLEATNEKLF
v_gene: TRBV27; d_gene: .; j_gene: TRBJ2-7; CDR3aa: ASTDPGKGEQY
v_gene: TRBV5-4; d_gene: TRBD2; j_gene: TRBJ2-3; CDR3aa: ASSPGLAGTDTQY
v_gene: TRBV20-1; d_gene: .; j_gene: TRBJ1-1; CDR3aa: SASWVSEAF
v_gene: TRBV7-9; d_gene: .; j_gene: TRBJ2-7; CDR3aa: ASSETGQSYEQY
v_gene: TRBV11-2; d_gene: .; j_gene: TRBJ1-6; CDR3aa: ASSVNKSPLH
v_gene: TRBV12-3/TRBV12-4; d_gene: .; j_gene: TRBJ1-6; CDR3aa: ASSASGQRDSPLH
v_gene: TRBV7-9; d_gene: .; j_gene: TRBJ2-5; CDR3aa: ASSLAQGRSVQETQY
v_gene: TRBV5-4; d_gene: .; j_gene: TRBJ2-2; CDR3aa: ASSLPDTGPSGELF
v_gene: TRBV30; d_gene: .; j_gene: TRBJ1-6; CDR3aa: AWISGSPSYNSPLH
v_gene: TRBV20-1; d_gene: .; j_gene: TRBJ2-1; CDR3aa: SARNSYNEQF
v_gene: TRBV7-2; d_gene: .; j_gene: TRBJ2-7; CDR3aa: ASSRVREHEQY